The 8 T cell receptor beta chains presented below share a single source sample, sequenced in a study of blood T cell repertoires in COVID-19. Only in-frame clones appear in the TCRdb table, and some are missing; sequencing was by immunoSEQ multiplex PCR. Of roughly 65,000 clones in the sample, 90% were seen once. Input material: peripheral blood. These receptors were collected from a man aged 60 to 75 with acute or convalescent COVID-19.

The V and J genes are TRBV2 and TRBJ2-7, with D tentatively TRBD1 (6 bases). The CDR3 is made up of 13 amino acids. The germline CDR1 and CDR2 sequences are SNHLY and FYNNEI. Between the trimmed V and J ends, which lost 7 bases and 0 bases, there was a span of 10 bases. CDR3 DNA sequence: TGTGCCAGCAAAGAGGACAGCTCCTACGAGCAGTACTTC. Protein sequence: CASKEDSSYEQYF.

The V gene is TRBV30, the J gene TRBJ2-7, with TRBD1 matching 11 bases. Germline CDR1 is GTSNPN and CDR2 is SVGIG (reference sequence). The trim removed 3 bases at V and 4 bases at J, leaving 5 bases unmatched. The CDR3 runs 14 residues. The CDR3 DNA is TGTGCCTGGAGCCTAGGACAGGGGGCTTACGAGCAGTACTTC. Translation: CAWSLGQGAYEQYF.

For the CDR3, the DNA is TGTGCCACCAGTGATGAGAGAAATGGGGGCGAGACCCAGTACTTC. Translation: CATSDERNGGETQYF. The chain uses TRBV24-1 and TRBJ2-5; weak D call: TRBD1 (6 bases). The CDR3 has 15 residues. The V gene's germline CDR1 is KGHDR and CDR2 SFDVKD. Trimming shortened V by 3 bases and J by 5 bases, and 15 bases separated the two germline ends.

V is TRBV9 and J is TRBJ1-4; 7 nucleotides line up with TRBD1. The CDR3 length is 15 residues. Germline lookup yields CDR1 SGDLS and CDR2 YYNGEE. J was trimmed by 7 bases and V by 5 bases; bases with no gene match: 11. CDR3 in amino acids: CASSRTGTESEKLFF. For the CDR3, the DNA is TGTGCCAGCAGTCGGACCGGGACAGAAAGTGAAAAACTGTTTTTT.

This chain links TRBV6-1 with TRBJ1-2, with TRBD1 identical over 9 bases. This CDR3 region has 14 residues. Germline V gene lookup returns CDR1 MNHNS and CDR2 SASEGT. The V segment lost 2 bases and the J segment 3 bases; nucleotides outside the gene matches: 1. The CDR3 reads CASSERDRDYGYTF. CDR3 sequence (DNA): TGTGCCAGCAGTGAAAGGGACAGGGACTATGGCTACACCTTC.

This chain's CDR3 is CASSPLQGAFNSPLHF. The CDR3 DNA reads TGTGCCAGTAGTCCCTTACAGGGGGCGTTTAATTCACCCCTCCACTTT. The chain is built from TRBV19 and TRBJ1-6, with 9 bases identical to TRBD1. Germline V gene data show CDR1 as LNHDA and CDR2 as SQIVND (reference sequence). The trim removed 5 bases at V and 6 bases at J, leaving 8 bases unmatched. The CDR3 is 16 residues long.

The chain couples TRBV9 to TRBJ2-3; 8 positions agree with TRBD2. Germline loops: CDR1 SGDLS, CDR2 YYNGEE. The ends lost 0 bases at V and 4 bases at J; junction bases unmatched: 1. CDR3 size: 14 residues. As DNA, the CDR3 is TGTGCCAGCAGCGTAGCGGGGGGGTCAGATACGCAGTATTTT. It specifies CASSVAGGSDTQYF.

The chain joins TRBV7-6 to TRBJ2-7, with 7 bases that match TRBD1. CDR3 size: 14 residues. Germline V CDR1 and CDR2: SGHVS, FNYEAQ. V shed 5 bases, J shed 3 bases, and the junction held 7 bases outside the gene matches. DNA for the CDR3: TGTGCCAGCAGCCCGCGGTCAGGGGGCTACGAGCAGTACTTC. Its protein product is CASSPRSGGYEQYF.